This T cell receptor (beta chain) was documented in a study of cytomegalovirus exposure and HLA in healthy donors. Study-wide context: The roughly 700 first-cohort repertoires and the roughly 130 validation repertoires shared the same platform, a later analysis reported. Findings of the study overall: Later, an analysis found that TCR clusters from the first cohort tended to co-occur in the roughly 130 validation repertoires. 150 to 200 TCR beta chains were listed as cytomegalovirus-associated.

For this clone: Its antigen is unidentified.

Trimming pared 3 bases from V and 6 bases from J, leaving 12 bases between. The CDR3 sequence is 15 residues long. Germline loops: CDR1 SGHVS, CDR2 FQNEAQ. The method was immunoSEQ multiplex PCR; TCRdb's version includes in-frame clones alone and lacks a portion of them. The sample holds about 160,000 clones, less than 90% seen once. Sequences were obtained from PBMCs. This receptor was taken from a man younger than 40 in good health and CMV-seropositive. The genes are TRBV7-8 and TRBJ1-6; no reliable D call. DNA for the CDR3: TGTGCCAGCAGCTTCGGGATTCAACCTAATTCACCCCTCCACTTT. It is translated as CASSFGIQPNSPLHF.